A single sample is the source of the 10 T cell receptor beta chains below, sequenced in a study of shared clonotypes between healthy human individuals. Produced via immunoSEQ multiplex PCR; TCRdb's table is partial and in-frame only. Among fewer than 1.6 million clones listed, approximately 98.5% were seen once. What was sequenced was naive CD4+ T cells sorted from blood. Indicated subset: CD45RA+ positively selected. These receptors all come from a man aged 30 to 39 in good health.

V is TRBV13 and J is TRBJ2-1; no clear D. This CDR3 has 13 amino acids. V was cut by 1 base and J by 6 bases, with 7 bases left in between. Per the germline V gene, CDR1 is PRHDT and CDR2 is FYEKMQ (reference sequence). CDR3 DNA: TGTGCCAGCAGCTTAGTAGACTTCAATGAGCAGTTCTTC. Translating gives CASSLVDFNEQFF.

In regard to this clone: This CDR3 is also generated by other DNA sequences in the sample. The V gene is TRBV7-2, the J gene TRBJ2-7; no reliable D call. Germline lookup yields CDR1 SGHTA and CDR2 FQGNSA. V lost 6 bases and J 4 bases, leaving 13 bases between the germline ends. The length of the CDR3 is 13 residues. CDR3 region: CASSFGVSYEQYF. The CDR3 DNA reads as TGTGCCAGCAGTTTCGGAGTCTCATACGAGCAGTACTTC.

The chain joins TRBV11-2 to TRBJ2-4; no clear D. Trimming left V 1 base short and J 6 bases short, with 7 bases between. This CDR3 contains 13 residues. Germline V gene data show CDR1 as SGHAT and CDR2 as FQNNGV. The DNA of the CDR3 is TGTGCCAGCAGCTTAGTGGCAGGAAACATTCAGTACTTC. Residues: CASSLVAGNIQYF.

The chain employs TRBV27 and TRBJ2-1, with a tentative D call TRBD2 (5 bases). Germline loops: CDR1 MNHEY, CDR2 SMNVEV (reference sequence). V was cut by 1 base and J by 6 bases, with 7 bases left in between. This CDR3 is built from 13 residues. This CDR3 reads CASSLYRGNEQFF. For the CDR3, the DNA is TGTGCCAGCAGTTTATACCGGGGCAATGAGCAGTTCTTC.

The genes are TRBV7-9 and TRBJ2-6; no reliable D call. Deletions cut 2 bases from V and 0 bases from J, with 14 bases between. From germline, CDR1 is SEHNR and CDR2 FQNEAQ (reference sequence). CDR3 length: 18 residues. The CDR3 sequence is CASSLPGPQSSGANVLTF. As DNA, the CDR3 is TGTGCCAGCAGCTTACCGGGTCCACAAAGCTCTGGGGCCAACGTCCTGACTTTC.

The genes are TRBV18 and TRBJ2-6; D call uncertain. The CDR3 sequence is 17 residues long. The V end was cut by 1 base, the J end by 0 bases, with 10 bases between. The V gene's germline CDR1 is KGHSH and CDR2 LQKENI. The CDR3 bases are TGTGCCAGCTCACCACGGGGATTAAACTCTGGGGCCAACGTCCTGACTTTC. It codes for CASSPRGLNSGANVLTF.

The chain carries TRBV18 and TRBJ1-1, with D perhaps TRBD1 (5 bases). V lost 1 base, J lost 5 bases, and 8 bases lay in between. CDR3 size: 13 residues. Looked up from germline, CDR1 is KGHSH and CDR2 is LQKENI. CDR3 sequence (DNA): TGTGCCAGCTCACCACAGGGGTTAACTGAAGCTTTCTTT. Translated, it gives CASSPQGLTEAFF.

The CDR3 here is CASSLSRNTDTQYF. CDR3 bases: TGTGCCAGCAGCTTATCCAGAAACACAGATACGCAGTATTTT. The V and J genes are TRBV7-9 and TRBJ2-3; D gene unclear. Germline-derived CDR1 and CDR2 are SEHNR and FQNEAQ (reference sequence). The CDR3 contains 14 residues. V lost 2 bases and J 2 bases, leaving 8 bases between the germline ends.

The V and J genes are TRBV27 and TRBJ2-5; TRBD1 might be the D (6 bases). Germline V lookup: CDR1 MNHEY, CDR2 SMNVEV (reference sequence). Trimming removed 4 bases from V and 4 bases from J, with 16 bases in between. This CDR3 has 15 amino acids. DNA of the CDR3: TGTGCCAGCAGTTACTTTGGGGGCGCGGGAGAGACCCAGTACTTC. Translation gives CASSYFGGAGETQYF.

The sample holds one count of this clone. The CDR3 spells CASTWRNYGYTF. The CDR3, as DNA: TGTGCCAGCACTTGGAGGAACTATGGCTACACCTTC. The rearrangement links TRBV28 to TRBJ1-2; D uncertain. The V gene's germline CDR1 is MDHEN and CDR2 SYDVKM. The CDR3 spans 12 residues. V was trimmed by 7 bases and J by 2 bases, leaving 8 bases between them.